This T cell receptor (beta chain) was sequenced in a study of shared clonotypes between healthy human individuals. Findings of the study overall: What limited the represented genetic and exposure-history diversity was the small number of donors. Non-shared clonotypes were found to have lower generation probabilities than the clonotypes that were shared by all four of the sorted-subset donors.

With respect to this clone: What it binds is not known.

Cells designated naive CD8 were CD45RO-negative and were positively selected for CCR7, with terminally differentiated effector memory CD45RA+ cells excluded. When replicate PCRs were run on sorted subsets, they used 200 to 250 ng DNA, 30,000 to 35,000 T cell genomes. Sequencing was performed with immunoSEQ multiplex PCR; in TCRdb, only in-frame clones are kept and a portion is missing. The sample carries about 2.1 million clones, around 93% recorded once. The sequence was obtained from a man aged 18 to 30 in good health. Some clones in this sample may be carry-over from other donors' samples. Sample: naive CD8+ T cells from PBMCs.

Here the CDR3 reads CATSKTSGRGHAKNIQYF. In DNA form, the CDR3 reads TGTGCCACCAGCAAGACTAGCGGGAGGGGTCACGCCAAAAACATTCAGTACTTC. The chain recombines TRBV15 with TRBJ2-4, with TRBD2 matching 14 bases. CDR1 and CDR2 from the germline V gene are LNHNV and YYDKDF (reference sequence). With V trimmed by 4 bases and J by 1 base, 6 bases remained unmatched. The length of the CDR3 is 18 residues.